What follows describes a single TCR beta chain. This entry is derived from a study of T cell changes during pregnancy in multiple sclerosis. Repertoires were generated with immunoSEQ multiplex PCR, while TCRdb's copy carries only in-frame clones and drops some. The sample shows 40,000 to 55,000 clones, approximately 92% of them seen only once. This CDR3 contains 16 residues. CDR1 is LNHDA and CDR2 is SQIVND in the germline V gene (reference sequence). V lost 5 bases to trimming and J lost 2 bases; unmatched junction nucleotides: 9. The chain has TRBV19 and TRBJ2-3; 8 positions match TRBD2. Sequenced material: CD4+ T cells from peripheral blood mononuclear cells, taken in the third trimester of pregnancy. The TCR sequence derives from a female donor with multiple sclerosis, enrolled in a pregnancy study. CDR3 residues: CASSPQGRGDTDTQYF. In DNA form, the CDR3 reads TGTGCCAGTAGTCCCCAGGGGCGGGGGGACACAGATACGCAGTATTTT.